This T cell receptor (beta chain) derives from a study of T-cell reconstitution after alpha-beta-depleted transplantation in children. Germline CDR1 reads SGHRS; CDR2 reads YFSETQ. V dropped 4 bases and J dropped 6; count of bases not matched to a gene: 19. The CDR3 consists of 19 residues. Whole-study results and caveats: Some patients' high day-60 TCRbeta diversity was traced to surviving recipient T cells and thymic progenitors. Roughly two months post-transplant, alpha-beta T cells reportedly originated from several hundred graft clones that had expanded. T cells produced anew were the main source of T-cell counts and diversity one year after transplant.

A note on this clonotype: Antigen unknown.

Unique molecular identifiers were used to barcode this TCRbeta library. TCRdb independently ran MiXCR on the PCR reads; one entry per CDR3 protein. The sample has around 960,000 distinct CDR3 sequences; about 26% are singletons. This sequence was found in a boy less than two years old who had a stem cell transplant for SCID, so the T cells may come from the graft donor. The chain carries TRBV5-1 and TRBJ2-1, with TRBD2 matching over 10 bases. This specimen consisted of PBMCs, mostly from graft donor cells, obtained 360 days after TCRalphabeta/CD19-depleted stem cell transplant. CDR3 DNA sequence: TGCGCCAGCAGCGTCTTCCCAGCGGGGGGGCCCGGTTTAATCAATGAGCAGTTCTTC. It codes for CASSVFPAGGPGLINEQFF.